The sample holds many counts of the clone carrying this T cell receptor (beta chain). This record comes from a study of CD8+CD57+ T cells in acquired aplastic anemia. Researchers used genomic DNA as the template to profile TCR beta VDJ and CDR3. Each CDR3 protein gets one entry after TCRdb re-called the reads with MiXCR. Of around 170,000 distinct CDR3 sequences in the sample, approximately 48% were seen once. Patients chosen for sequencing had shown CD8+CD57+ cell expansion by flow cytometry. V shed 6 bases and J 10 bases; nucleotides not matched to a gene: 6. The length of the CDR3 is 14 residues. Germline V gene sequence: CDR1 SNHLY, CDR2 FYNNEI.

Sequencing was carried out using sorted CD4+, CD8+, or CD8+CD57+ T cells (not recorded which) from PBMCs. The origin of this receptor is a human donor with aplastic anemia. The chain recombines TRBV2 with TRBJ1-6; the match to TRBD1 covers 10 bases. As DNA, the CDR3 is TGTGCCAGCAGGGGACAGGGGAGAGGGTCACCCCTCCACTTT. Its protein is CASRGQGRGSPLHF.